Each of the 22 T cell receptor beta chains below was sequenced from the same sample in a study of blood T cell repertoires in COVID-19 (TCRdb year 2020). Libraries were prepared through the immunoSEQ multiplex PCR assay. TCRdb limited this immuneACCESS table to in-frame rearrangements with V and J called. A share of clones is missing; checked studies link under half to unresolved V genes, and the rest is unexplained. Present in this sample are roughly 150,000 clones, 80% to 90% of which were seen just once. The ten largest clones capture over 5% of the sample. The sequenced sample was peripheral blood. These receptors came from a woman in her forties or fifties with COVID-19, enrolled during active disease.

Details on this clone: This CDR3 is also generated by other DNA sequences in the sample. This sequence joins TRBV6-1 and TRBJ1-2; 8 nucleotides agree with TRBD1. Per the germline V gene, CDR1 is MNHNS and CDR2 is SASEGT. CDR3 length: 14 amino acids. V lost 1 base and J lost 7; bases outside the gene matches: 5. CDR3 residues: CASSEEAGGSGYTF. The CDR3 DNA follows: TGTGCCAGCAGTGAAGAGGCAGGGGGCTCTGGCTACACCTTC.

The rearrangement uses TRBV27 and TRBJ2-7; D is uncertain. The CDR3 has 14 residues. Trimming shortened V by 2 bases and J by 0 bases, and 8 bases separated the two germline ends. Per germline, CDR1 MNHEY and CDR2 SMNVEV (reference sequence). CDR3 in amino acids: CASSLTVFSYEQYF. As DNA, the CDR3 is TGTGCCAGCAGTTTAACAGTCTTCTCCTACGAGCAGTACTTC.

The V gene is TRBV2, the J gene TRBJ2-1; D gene uncertain. Germline CDR1 is SNHLY and CDR2 is FYNNEI. The CDR3 loop spans 14 amino acids. V shed 6 bases and J shed 8 bases, with 17 bases lying between them. This CDR3 reads CASRSDAFKDEQFF. The CDR3, as DNA: TGTGCCAGCAGAAGCGACGCGTTTAAGGATGAGCAGTTCTTC.

This clone came up once. Its ends do not fully match the called genes, so a read error is possible. At the DNA level, this CDR3 is encoded by other sequences in the same sample as well. The chain links TRBV4-1 to TRBJ1-6; 7 nucleotides match TRBD1. CDR1 is MGHRA and CDR2 is YSYEKL in the germline V gene. This CDR3 contains 16 residues. CDR3: CASSPDRAVWNSPLHF. DNA for the CDR3: TGCGCTAGCAGCCCCGACAGGGCGGTTTGGAATTCACCCCTCCACTTT.

V and J are TRBV7-9 and TRBJ2-1; D possibly corresponds to TRBD1 (5 bases). In germline, CDR1 is SEHNR, CDR2 FQNEAQ (reference sequence). The V gene lost 5 bases and the J gene lost 0 bases, with 17 bases spanning the gap. The CDR3 is made up of 17 amino acids. Here the CDR3 reads CASSPKGWESSYNEQFF. In DNA, the CDR3 is TGTGCCAGCAGCCCCAAGGGGTGGGAATCCTCCTACAATGAGCAGTTCTTC.

V and J are TRBV6-5 and TRBJ1-1; TRBD1 is a possible D gene (5 bases). This CDR3 region has 16 residues. The V gene lost 0 bases and the J gene lost 5 bases, with 16 bases spanning the gap. Germline CDR1 and CDR2: MNHEY and SVGAGI. CDR3 amino acids: CASSYSSLQGRTEAFF. CDR3 DNA sequence: TGTGCCAGCAGTTACTCGAGCTTGCAGGGTCGGACTGAAGCTTTCTTT.

The gene calls are TRBV30 and TRBJ1-2; 7 bases are shared with TRBD1. The CDR3 runs to 13 residues. V dropped 0 bases and J dropped 4; count of bases not matched to a gene: 2. From germline, CDR1 is GTSNPN and CDR2 SVGIG (reference sequence). The CDR3 loop reads CAWSVNRGYGYTF. The CDR3, as DNA: TGTGCCTGGAGTGTTAACAGGGGCTATGGCTACACCTTC.

The chain is built from TRBV5-1 and TRBJ1-3; D is possibly TRBD1 (6 bases). Germline lookup yields CDR1 SGHRS and CDR2 YFSETQ. Trimming cost V 0 bases and J 1 base, with 8 bases left between them. This CDR3 comprises 15 residues. The CDR3 sequence is CASSLVQGSGNTIYF. The CDR3 region has the DNA TGCGCCAGCAGCTTGGTTCAGGGGTCTGGAAACACCATATATTTT.

The V call is TRBV30, the J call TRBJ2-2; the match to TRBD1 covers 7 bases. The CDR3 has 14 residues. J gave up 4 bases and V 2 bases, and 4 bases lay outside the gene matches. CDR1 and CDR2 from the germline V gene are GTSNPN and SVGIG (reference sequence). This CDR3 is CAWSLNRGTGELFF. The CDR3 DNA is TGTGCCTGGAGTTTAAACAGGGGCACCGGGGAGCTGTTTTTT. The whole variable domain, remainder taken from reference TRBV30 and TRBJ2-2, is SQTIHQWPATLVQPVGSPLSLECTVEGTSNPNLYWYRQAAGRGLQLLFYSVGIGQISSEVPQNLSASRPQDRQFILSSKKLLLSDSGFYLCAWSLNRGTGELFFGEGSRLTVL.

The chain's CDR3 is CASSLLQGWSNSPLHF. In DNA form, the CDR3 reads TGTGCCAGCAGCTTACTACAGGGATGGAGTAATTCACCCCTCCACTTT. The chain uses TRBV7-9 and TRBJ1-6; TRBD1 is a possible D gene (6 bases). Germline V gene data show CDR1 as SEHNR and CDR2 as FQNEAQ (reference sequence). The germline V and J ends were trimmed by 2 bases and 6 bases, with 14 bases remaining between them. This CDR3 spans 16 amino acids.

The chain recombines TRBV29-1 with TRBJ1-3; D is unresolved. The CDR3 sequence is 14 residues long. Germline-derived CDR1 and CDR2 are SQVTM and ANQGSEA. V shed 4 bases and J shed 6 bases, with 16 bases lying between them. CDR3 nucleotides: TGCAGCGTTGTGCCGCCATCTCTGGCAAACACCATATATTTT. Amino acids: CSVVPPSLANTIYF.

This chain links TRBV5-1 with TRBJ2-7; 9 positions match TRBD1. Germline V gives CDR1 SGHRS, CDR2 YFSETQ. Trimming took 5 bases from V and 0 from J; bases not matched to a gene: 6. The CDR3 consists of 15 residues. CDR3 region: CASRDRGRPSYEQYF. In DNA form, the CDR3 reads TGCGCCAGCAGGGACAGGGGACGTCCCTCCTACGAGCAGTACTTC.

This chain uses TRBV5-5 with TRBJ2-1, with 13 bases matching TRBD2. CDR3 length: 16 amino acids. CDR1 SGHKS and CDR2 YYEKEE come from the germline V gene (reference sequence). Trimming removed 0 bases from V and 8 bases from J; junction bases left unmatched: 5. Here the CDR3 DNA reads TGTGCCAGCAGCTTGGGACTAGCGGGGGGCGGCCATGAGCAGTTCTTC. Amino acid sequence: CASSLGLAGGGHEQFF.

This clone came up once. V usage is TRBV5-1 and J usage is TRBJ1-4; possibly TRBD1 for D (5 bases). CDR3 length equals 14 residues. Germline V gene lookup returns CDR1 SGHRS and CDR2 YFSETQ. V lost 5 bases to trimming and J lost 7 bases, with 15 bases between them. In nucleotides, the CDR3 is TGCGCCAGCAGTGCCAGGGATATCGGTGAAAAACTGTTTTTT. It is translated as CASSARDIGEKLFF.

In its sample, this clone was seen a few times. The chain carries TRBV29-1 and TRBJ2-1, with 11 bases lining up with TRBD1. Germline V gives CDR1 SQVTM, CDR2 ANQGSEA. Trimming took 7 bases from V and 8 from J; bases not matched to a gene: 4. This CDR3 has 12 amino acids. CDR3 loop: CSGRTGGDEQFF. For the CDR3, the DNA is TGCAGCGGACGGACAGGGGGCGATGAGCAGTTCTTC.

The chain joins TRBV4-1 to TRBJ2-4, with D perhaps matching TRBD2 (5 bases). Germline-derived CDR1 and CDR2 are MGHRA and YSYEKL. CDR3 size: 16 residues. V was cut by 1 base and J by 7 bases, with 17 bases left in between. CDR3 nucleotides: TGCGCCAGCAGCCAAGGCGCCGGACTTTACGTGAACATTCAGTACTTC. Translated, it gives CASSQGAGLYVNIQYF.

The chain recombines TRBV5-4 with TRBJ2-6, with 7 bases lining up with TRBD1. The CDR3 is 15 amino acids. CDR1 and CDR2 from the germline V gene are SGHNT and YYREEE (reference sequence). With V trimmed by 2 bases and J by 2 bases, 1 base remained unmatched. This chain's CDR3 is CASSFGQAGANVLTF. The CDR3 coding sequence is TGTGCCAGCAGCTTTGGACAGGCTGGGGCCAACGTCCTGACTTTC.

The chain uses TRBV7-2 and TRBJ2-3; D not certain. Between the trimmed V and J ends, which lost 0 bases and 10 bases, there was a span of 17 bases. Germline V gene sequence: CDR1 SGHTA, CDR2 FQGNSA. The CDR3 covers 15 residues. The CDR3 DNA reads TGTGCCAGCAGCTTAGCTAGTTTGGTAGCCGACCCGCAGTATTTT. This encodes CASSLASLVADPQYF.

J is TRBJ1-4 and V is TRBV7-2, with 7 bases fitting TRBD1. CDR1 and CDR2 (germline): SGHTA, FQGNSA. The CDR3 has 15 residues. After removal of 5 bases from V and 8 bases from J, the junction contained 11 bases not matched to a gene. CDR3 sequence (DNA): TGTGCCAGCAGCCCAGGGGCGGCAGGGGGGGAAAAACTGTTTTTT. Translated: CASSPGAAGGEKLFF.

The chain recombines TRBV5-8 with TRBJ2-5; the match to TRBD1 covers 11 bases. CDR3 size: 16 residues. V lost 5 bases, J lost 4 bases, and 10 bases stayed unmatched. Germline CDR1 reads SGHTS; CDR2 reads YDEGEE. For the CDR3, the DNA is TGTGCCAGCAGTCAGCTCGGACAGGGGGCGCGAGAGACCCAGTACTTC. Encoded protein: CASSQLGQGARETQYF. Based on the CDR3 plus reference TRBV5-8 and TRBJ2-5, the full variable domain is EAGVTQSPTHLIKTRGQQATLRCSPISGHTSVYWYQQALGLGLQFLLWYDEGEERNRGNFPPRFSGRQFPNYSSELNVNALELEDSALYLCASSQLGQGARETQYFGPGTRLLVL.

For this clone: Other DNA sequences of this sample code for an identical CDR3. This sequence joins TRBV6-5 and TRBJ1-3; 9 positions match TRBD1. Trimming cost V 3 bases and J 0 bases; bases outside gene matches: 3. Germline CDR1 and CDR2: MNHEY and SVGAGI. The CDR3 runs 16 residues. This CDR3 is CASSYSGQGSGNTIYF. CDR3 DNA sequence: TGTGCCAGCAGTTATTCGGGACAGGGCTCTGGAAACACCATATATTTT.

The chain links TRBV7-2 to TRBJ1-3; weak D call: TRBD1 (5 bases). CDR3 length: 14 residues. The germline V gene encodes CDR1 SGHTA and CDR2 FQGNSA. With 5 bases removed from V and 0 bases from J, the gap between germline ends came to 8 bases. The CDR3 bases are TGTGCCAGCAGCCAAGACAGCTCTGGAAACACCATATATTTT. As protein: CASSQDSSGNTIYF. The variable domain in full, completed from reference TRBV7-2 and TRBJ1-3, reads GAGVSQSPSNKVTEKGKDVELRCDPISGHTALYWYRQSLGQGLEFLIYFQGNSAPDKSGLPSDRFSAERTGGSVSTLTIQRTQQEDSAVYLCASSQDSSGNTIYFGEGSWLTVV.